The 25 T cell receptor beta chains listed next were all sequenced from one sample in a study of OX40 agonist ivuxolimab in advanced cancers. TCRdb's copy holds only in-frame clones and misses some; the assay was immunoSEQ multiplex PCR. The sample has tens of thousands of clones, around 87% seen once. This material consisted of CD4+ or CD8+ T cells sorted from blood, taken in a trial of the OX40 agonist ivuxolimab. The receptors derive from an adult with an advanced solid tumor such as melanoma, head and neck, liver or kidney cancer.

This clone was counted between two and nine times. Here the CDR3 DNA reads TGTGCCAGCACCCCCCGGGACAGGGCGTTCTATGGCTACACCTTC. This encodes CASTPRDRAFYGYTF. V usage is TRBV28 and J usage is TRBJ1-2; 9 bases map to TRBD1. CDR1 and CDR2 from the germline V gene are MDHEN and SYDVKM. Unmatched junction bases numbered 10, after V lost 7 bases and J lost 4 bases. The CDR3 runs 15 residues.

This clone was recorded only once. The DNA of the CDR3 is TGTGCCAGCAGTGGAACAGCTCAGCCCCAGCATTTT. Protein sequence: CASSGTAQPQHF. The rearrangement uses TRBV6-5 and TRBJ1-5; D unresolved. Deletions cut 5 bases from V and 6 bases from J, with 8 bases between. The CDR3 is 12 residues long. Germline values: CDR1 MNHEY, CDR2 SVGAGI.

This chain uses TRBV20-1 with TRBJ2-7, with D possibly TRBD2 on 6 matching bases. This CDR3 is 11 amino acids long. Germline CDR1 reads DFQATT; CDR2 reads SNEGSKA (reference sequence). Trimming took off 5 bases at V and 7 bases at J, with 12 bases between the two ends. Here the CDR3 DNA reads TGCAGTGCTCGGGATCGGGGGGAGCAGTACTTC. This sequence encodes CSARDRGEQYF.

CDR3 region: CASSAGVGELFF. The CDR3 DNA reads TGTGCCAGCAGCGCCGGGGTGGGTGAGCTGTTTTTT. The rearrangement uses TRBV6-5 and TRBJ2-2; D might be TRBD2 (5 bases). CDR3 length equals 12 residues. V lost 6 bases and J lost 11, with 13 bases in between. Germline V gene sequence: CDR1 MNHEY, CDR2 SVGAGI.

This clone was counted only a few times. The gene calls are TRBV7-3 and TRBJ1-1, with a weak D call TRBD1 (5 bases). There are 14 residues in the CDR3. With 2 bases removed from V and 5 bases from J, the gap between germline ends came to 12 bases. Germline values: CDR1 SGHTA, CDR2 FQGTGA. The CDR3 nucleotides read TGTGCCAGCAGCTTAGGCCTGGAGGGGACTGAAGCTTTCTTT. Translated, it gives CASSLGLEGTEAFF.

The chain recombines TRBV6-1 with TRBJ2-5, with D possibly being TRBD1 or TRBD2 (7 bases each). V was clipped by 10 bases and J by 4 bases, with 19 bases between them. Germline V gene data show CDR1 as MNHNS and CDR2 as SASEGT. There are 14 residues in the CDR3. The CDR3 region is CATSSQGRGETQYF. The CDR3 DNA reads as TGTGCCACCTCGTCACAGGGGAGGGGAGAGACCCAGTACTTC.

In DNA form, the CDR3 reads TGTGCCAGCAGGGGGGGGACATCAGAAAGAAATGAGCAGTTCTTC. Its translation: CASRGGTSERNEQFF. The chain recombines TRBV5-4 with TRBJ2-1, with D possibly matching TRBD2 (7 bases). This CDR3 contains 15 residues. Per the germline V gene, CDR1 is SGHNT and CDR2 is YYREEE (reference sequence). Trimming took 5 bases from V and 7 from J, leaving 19 bases between them.

The chain couples TRBV30 to TRBJ1-3; a weak D match, TRBD1 (5 bases). V lost 0 bases and J 0 bases, leaving 9 bases between the germline ends. This CDR3 is built from 15 residues. Germline V gene data show CDR1 as GTSNPN and CDR2 as SVGIG (reference sequence). Here the CDR3 reads CAWSVGAYSGNTIYF. The CDR3 bases are TGTGCCTGGAGTGTCGGGGCCTACTCTGGAAACACCATATATTTT.

The chain is built from TRBV11-2 and TRBJ2-1, with TRBD1 matching 8 bases. The ends lost 4 bases at V and 7 bases at J; junction bases unmatched: 3. Per germline, CDR1 SGHAT and CDR2 FQNNGV. The CDR3 consists of 13 residues. CDR3 coding DNA: TGTGCCAGCAGCTCGGGACAGGAGAATGAGCAGTTCTTC. This codes for CASSSGQENEQFF.

This chain links TRBV14 with TRBJ1-6; TRBD1 aligns across 7 bases. This CDR3 contains 14 residues. Germline loops: CDR1 SGHDN, CDR2 FVKESK. V lost 1 base and J lost 14; bases outside the gene matches: 8. CDR3 protein: CASSQVGQASALHF. CDR3 nucleotide sequence: TGTGCCAGCAGCCAAGTAGGACAGGCATCGGCCCTCCACTTT.

This sequence joins TRBV4-3 and TRBJ2-2; unclear D gene. This CDR3 region has 14 residues. V lost 9 bases and J lost 1, with 12 bases in between. Germline values: CDR1 LGHNA, CDR2 YSLEER. The CDR3 sequence is CASRLSENTGELFF. The DNA of the CDR3 is TGCGCCAGTCGTCTGTCAGAGAACACCGGGGAGCTGTTTTTT.

V gene TRBV23-1 combines with J gene TRBJ2-5; possible D gene TRBD1, 5 bases. TRBV23-1 is classed as an ORF, of uncertain function. The germline V and J ends were trimmed by 10 bases and 5 bases, with 23 bases remaining between them. This CDR3 has 15 residues. CDR3 loop: CANPKGPPSRETQYF. The CDR3 DNA is TGCGCCAATCCGAAGGGGCCTCCTTCCCGGGAGACCCAGTACTTC.

This chain links TRBV7-9 with TRBJ1-1, with D uncertain. CDR1 is SEHNR and CDR2 is FQNEAQ in the germline V gene (reference sequence). V was shortened by 3 bases and J by 2 bases, with 13 bases between the two germline ends. This CDR3 region has 15 residues. The CDR3 loop is CASSLSRQDNTEAFF. CDR3 in DNA: TGTGCCAGCAGCTTGAGTAGGCAGGACAACACTGAAGCTTTCTTT.

The chain recombines TRBV6-5 with TRBJ2-6; D is unclear. Germline V gene data show CDR1 as MNHEY and CDR2 as SVGAGI. The CDR3 has 15 residues. Trimming removed 6 bases at V and 0 bases at J, with 9 bases between. CDR3 coding DNA: TGTGCCAGCAGCCCCCCCTCCTCTGGGGCCAACGTCCTGACTTTC. Protein sequence: CASSPPSSGANVLTF.

The chain uses TRBV5-1 and TRBJ1-2, with TRBD1 identical over 8 bases. The CDR3 loop spans 13 amino acids. V was clipped by 3 bases and J by 10 bases; unmatched bases: 8. Germline V gene lookup returns CDR1 SGHRS and CDR2 YFSETQ. The CDR3 DNA sequence: TGCGCCAGCAGCTGGGGGACAGGAAAGGCCTACACCTTC. As protein: CASSWGTGKAYTF. Together with reference TRBV5-1 and TRBJ1-2, the CDR3 gives the full variable domain: KAGVTQTPRYLIKTRGQQVTLSCSPISGHRSVSWYQQTPGQGLQFLFEYFSETQRNKGNFPGRFSGRQFSNSRSEMNVSTLELGDSALYLCASSWGTGKAYTFGSGTRLTVV.

The CDR3 DNA follows: TGCGCCACCCAGGGGGCGGATGAAAAACTGTTTTTT. It translates to CATQGADEKLFF. This sequence joins TRBV5-1 and TRBJ1-4, with 8 bases matching TRBD1. The CDR3 has 12 residues. V was pared by 9 bases and J by 6 bases, with 4 bases of the junction left unmatched. The V gene's germline CDR1 is SGHRS and CDR2 YFSETQ.

The V and J genes are TRBV30 and TRBJ1-2; TRBD1 matches 8 bases. The CDR3 contains 16 residues. CDR1 is GTSNPN and CDR2 is SVGIG in the germline V gene (reference sequence). Trimming removed 4 bases from V and 0 bases from J; junction bases left unmatched: 10. CDR3 sequence reads: CAWKDRVGTANYGYTF. The DNA of the CDR3 is TGTGCCTGGAAGGACAGGGTCGGGACAGCTAACTATGGCTACACCTTC.

CDR3 nucleotides: TGTGCCACCAGCGGTGAGATTCAAACTTTCTTT. This translates into CATSGEIQTFF. V usage is TRBV15 and J usage is TRBJ1-1; D is ambiguous. This CDR3 contains 11 residues. Germline V lookup: CDR1 LNHNV, CDR2 YYDKDF (reference sequence). The germline V and J ends were trimmed by 5 bases and 12 bases, with 13 bases remaining between them.

The J gene is TRBJ1-2, the V gene TRBV10-3, with D possibly TRBD1 on 6 matching bases. The V and J ends lost 2 bases and 2 bases respectively, with 18 bases between them. The germline V gene encodes CDR1 ENHRY and CDR2 SYGVKD. There are 17 residues in the CDR3. Written as DNA, the CDR3 is TGTGCCATCAGTGAGATTGGCAGGGGAACCCAGAACTATGGCTACACCTTC. Protein sequence: CAISEIGRGTQNYGYTF.

The rearrangement links TRBV6-1 to TRBJ2-3; 9 positions match TRBD2. Trimming removed 0 bases from V and 1 base from J; junction bases left unmatched: 2. CDR1 and CDR2 from the germline V gene are MNHNS and SASEGT. CDR3 length: 16 amino acids. Here the CDR3 DNA reads TGTGCCAGCAGTGAAGCGAGGACTAGCGGCACAGATACGCAGTATTTT. This gives the protein CASSEARTSGTDTQYF.

The chain recombines TRBV29-1 with TRBJ1-1; TRBD1 matches 9 bases. CDR1 SQVTM and CDR2 ANQGSEA come from the germline V gene. V trimming: 5 bases; J trimming: 5 bases; junction bases outside the gene matches: 12. The CDR3 totals 15 residues. CDR3 bases: TGCAGCGTTCCAAATTTGACAGGGGGGGGGACTGAAGCTTTCTTT. As protein: CSVPNLTGGGTEAFF.

The V and J genes are TRBV11-2 and TRBJ1-2; D is possibly TRBD1 (5 bases). The CDR3 has 12 amino acids. CDR1 SGHAT and CDR2 FQNNGV come from the germline V gene. Trimming shortened V by 2 bases and J by 4 bases, and 5 bases separated the two germline ends. The CDR3 bases are TGTGCCAGCAGCTTACAGGGCTATGGCTACACCTTC. It specifies CASSLQGYGYTF.

The rearrangement uses TRBV18 and TRBJ1-1; D gene uncertain. Germline lookup yields CDR1 KGHSH and CDR2 LQKENI. The CDR3 is made up of 13 amino acids. Trimming pared 2 bases from V and 4 bases from J, leaving 8 bases between. The CDR3 bases are TGTGCCAGCTCACCAGGGCCGGTCACTGAAGCTTTCTTT. Protein product: CASSPGPVTEAFF. Combining the CDR3 with reference TRBV18 and TRBJ1-1 gives the whole variable domain NAGVMQNPRHLVRRRGQEARLRCSPMKGHSHVYWYRQLPEEGLKFMVYLQKENIIDESGMPKERFSAEFPKEGPSILRIQQVVRGDSAAYFCASSPGPVTEAFFGQGTRLTVV.

The chain employs TRBV11-2 and TRBJ2-3; D might be TRBD1 or TRBD2, each matching 5 bases. CDR1 is SGHAT, CDR2 FQNNGV, per germline. Trimming removed 5 bases at V and 1 base at J, with 13 bases between. The CDR3 contains 15 residues. CDR3 protein: CASSPSGTRTDTQYF. The CDR3 bases are TGTGCCAGCAGCCCTTCCGGGACCCGCACAGATACGCAGTATTTT.

The chain employs TRBV11-2 and TRBJ2-3, with 8 bases aligning to TRBD2. J lost 4 bases, V lost 5 bases, and 8 bases had no gene match. Germline CDR1 and CDR2: SGHAT and FQNNGV. There are 15 residues in the CDR3. The CDR3 coding sequence is TGTGCCAGCAGCCCCGGGGGGGCTGGGGCAGATACGCAGTATTTT. This encodes CASSPGGAGADTQYF.